This T cell receptor beta chain is drawn from a study of T cells in women clearing cervical HPV infection (dated by TCRdb to 2017 to 2018). In the study overall: The cases were 25 women with histologically confirmed HPV16-related CIN3 or worse, and 2 of these cases were invasive cancers. The approximately 23 controls were women who cleared a single incident HPV16 infection within 12 months without developing precancer or cancer. Case blood was taken at the visit when the lesion was first identified, whereas control blood was taken when infection was no longer detected. For cases, the median interval between lesion detection and blood sampling was around 140 days, with an interquartile range of roughly 85 to 220 days. HLA typing was available for only a few women, so HLA type could not be excluded as a confounder. This exploratory proof-of-principle case-control study, nested within the Guanacaste HPV Natural History Study in Costa Rica, compared TCR repertoires among women with different cervical HPV16 outcomes. Cases and controls were matched on year of sample collection and on age within five years. Cases had a median age of about 34 years compared with 38 to 40 for controls, and baseline characteristics showed no significant differences between the groups. In the parent cohort, some 10,000 women aged 18 or older were enrolled in Guanacaste, Costa Rica, during about 1992 to 1994 and were followed for roughly 7 years. Quality controls consisted of five blinded duplicates per group, for a total of some 60 samples made up of approximately 50 participants and approximately 10 replicates.

V is pared back by 5 bases and J by 2 bases, with 13 bases lying between the germline termini. Spanning cysteine to phenylalanine, the CDR3 consists of 14 amino acids. The 33 bases shown cover part of the CDR3, and their frame starts at base 1. Looking up the germline V gene yields CDR1 MNHEY and CDR2 SVGEGT. Regarding this clone: Its antigen is still unknown. The CDR3 goes on 3 residues after the read ends, and that part is filled in from the germline J gene.

Using the immunoSEQ assay, multiplex PCR amplified TCR beta CDR3 regions from an average of approximately 1,200 ng of genomic DNA per sample. The assay corrected primer bias using a complete synthetic TCR repertoire to establish an amplification baseline. Amplicons were sequenced on the Illumina platform. On the authors' methods: Sequence errors were corrected by clustering with frequency ratios and a modified nearest-neighbor algorithm, and the sequences were then analyzed in the immunoSEQ Analyzer using IMGT gene definitions. At each rarefaction depth, TCR richness and evenness were averaged across 20 rarefaction repeats, and samples with fewer sequences than that depth were excluded. Relative abundances of V, D and J genes were compared between groups using Wilcoxon rank sum tests, with FDR correction applied. For the blinded duplicates, the intraclass correlation was 90% to 97% for TCR richness and averaged around 81% across 66 gene segments. In TCRdb, the immuneACCESS table is reduced to in-frame sequences with V and J assigned. These tables do not hold every clone; where another copy was compared, an unresolved V gene accounts for under half, and the others remain unexplained. V and J calls and clone size are copied from that table; D and trimming were computed from the DNA. This sample's clone table shows more than 20,000 clones. Together, the top ten hold 12% of the sample.

Study-level results and caveats: The cross-sectional design could not show whether associations preceded infection or resulted from it; effector/memory subsets and HPV-specific T cells were not isolated. Lower TRBV6-7 relative abundance was observed in cases than in controls (around 0.1% versus 0.15%; Bonferroni P = 0.0008). Because T-cell numbers per sample were unknown, differences in richness could reflect varying T-cell content rather than repertoire biology. TCR repertoire richness was significantly higher in CIN3+ cases than in controls across sequencing depths, while evenness did not differ. Random forest classifiers that combined richness and V gene abundances separated cases from controls with an estimated AUC of approximately 0.78.

Every participant had a single incident cervical HPV16 infection, and women with prevalent HPV16 infections were excluded. Cervical HPV DNA was detected with MY09/MY11 PCR, and genotyping was done by dot-blot hybridization. Roughly 15 mL of heparinized blood was centrifuged, after which the buffy coat was aliquoted, frozen at -30 degrees C, and then stored at -80 degrees C. QIAGEN kits were used to extract genomic DNA from buffy coat specimens. This receptor was obtained from a woman between 18 and 69 years old with a cervical HPV16 infection that either progressed to CIN3+ or cleared (not recorded which). Input material: blood buffy coat. This receptor chain uses TRBV6-2 or TRBV6-3 and TRBJ2-7; 5 matching bases give a weak D call of TRBD2. CDR3 loop: CASSPGSATYEQYF. The covered CDR3 bases are TGTGCCAGCAGTCCAGGTAGCGCTACCTACGAG.